This TCR beta chain is drawn from a study of shared clonotypes between healthy human individuals. Study context: A couple of women and a few men aged 18 to 49 made up the donors. Study-wide points: Sampling involved blood alone; tissue repertoires likely differ.

The CDR3 extends over 15 amino acids. V was shortened by 2 bases and J by 0 bases, with 7 bases between the two germline ends. Germline CDR1 is SEHNR and CDR2 is FQNEAQ (reference sequence). Method: immunoSEQ multiplex PCR; TCRdb's copy keeps in-frame clones and lacks some. The sample records about 710,000 clones, roughly 72% being singletons. As for this clone: Its antigen is still unknown.

The TCR was taken from a woman younger than 45 in good health. The rearrangement joins TRBV7-9 to TRBJ2-2; D gene ambiguous. Material: memory CD4+ T cells sorted from blood. Subset denoted: CD45RA-negative fraction. The CDR3 bases are TGTGCCAGCAGCTTAATCTCGGCGAACACCGGGGAGCTGTTTTTT. Translated: CASSLISANTGELFF.